The sequence of this T cell receptor beta chain was determined in a study of blood T cells in healthy people across ages (dated by TCRdb to between 2015 and 2016). About the full investigation: In model experiments, roughly one uniquely barcoded TCR beta cDNA molecule per two T cells was captured by template switching. To track age-related changes in TCR beta repertoire diversity, the study relied on deep sequencing normalized with unique cDNA molecular identifiers. Four age groups were formed from the donors: young (average approximately 16 years), middle-aged (less than 40), aged (roughly 58) and long-lived (around 82). To avoid experimental bias, donors of different ages were spread randomly across the sequencing lanes. Two additional independent replicas of 1 million unique cDNA reads from the same blood draw were analyzed for two donors (one aged 18 to 30 and one aged 80 or older). Beyond this particular receptor, the publication reports: Conclusive comparison of naive and antigen-experienced compartments was prevented by the profiling of bulk unsorted PBMCs. Estimates of total diversity from one million sequenced T cells were regarded as lower bounds and underestimates. Observed TCR beta diversity per million T cells fell roughly linearly with age, and a significant reduction was already apparent by age around 44. The long-lived group showed more naive CD4+ T cells, fewer expanded clones and increased TCR diversity than the aged group, suggesting age selection. A strong correlation was found between observed TCR beta diversity and the percentage of naive T cells measured by flow cytometry. Donor CMV infection status was unknown, potentially confounding age-related changes in expanded clonotypes.

Counted from cysteine to phenylalanine, this CDR3 has 14 amino acids. Of all the DNA, just the CDR3 is kept, 42 bases in frame from base 1. Trimming costs V 5 bases and J 5 bases, and their ends lie 14 bases apart. CDR1 and CDR2 are drawn from the germline V gene (reference sequence): MNHEY, SMNVEV. Library method: 5' RACE. A second PCR of about 7 to 12 cycles was run with a J-beta primer mix and a sample-barcoded 5' primer. Each TCR beta cDNA molecule received a unique molecular identifier from a template-switch 5' adaptor carrying 12 random nucleotides. At least 3 million CDR3-containing paired-end reads were obtained from each sample. First-strand cDNA synthesis was performed from all RNA using the Mint cDNA synthesis kit, with priming by a TRBC-specific oligonucleotide. After uracil-DNA glycosylase treatment, a first 18-cycle PCR used universal primers M1SS and BC2_uni_R on all cDNA. The paper's processing steps were these. For normalization, 1 million high-quality reads were randomly selected from each sample, with every read carrying a distinct molecular identifier. Reads with shared molecular identifiers were discarded instead of being binned into consensus sequences. CDR3 identification, clonotype clustering and error correction used MiTCR with a Q25 quality threshold and the strictest error-elimination algorithm. A nonparametric unseen species model with Euler transformation was used to estimate lower-bound total TCR beta diversity. In-frame beta chains were kept once TCRdb had trimmed the public reads at Q25 with fastp and called clones with MiXCR. Under each unique CDR3 protein, matching rows form one entry showing the most common genes and DNA. The V and J calls come from TCRdb's annotation, not from the publication. This sample has 1,800,000 or so distinct CDR3 sequences in its table, and around 42% of those were observed once. 23% of the sample is in the top ten clones.

Donors were around 37 systemically healthy Caucasian individuals from Russia aged roughly 6 to 100 years. Each donor gave ten milliliters of peripheral blood, drawn into EDTA-treated Vacutainer tubes. Ficoll-Paque density-gradient centrifugation was used to isolate PBMCs, with at least 6 million obtained per sample. Trizol reagent was used to extract total RNA from PBMCs, with at least 6 micrograms per sample. The percentages of naive CD45RAhigh/CD27high T cells were determined by flow cytometry on a PBMC aliquot from every donor. The sample holds a few counts of this clonotype. Its specific antigen is unknown. There are no base qualities to consult, and no much larger clone falls within one base.

The sequence was collected from a human donor in good health. Material for sequencing was blood. The chain is assembled from TRBV27 and TRBJ2-3; the D gene is perhaps TRBD2, on 7 matching bases. The CDR3 region has the sequence CASSSAGAVDTQYF. The sequenced DNA is TGTGCCAGCAGTAGTGCGGGGGCCGTAGATACGCAGTATTTT.